Here is one TCR beta chain with its context. The antigen it binds to is not known. The junction shows a germline mismatch at one end, possibly a read error. This entry is derived from a study of blood T cell repertoires in COVID-19 (dated by TCRdb to about 2020). Notes on the research overall: Samples from collaborators originated in the United States, Italy and Spain and spanned both the acute and convalescent phases of COVID-19. The repertoires were released in a freely available public database intended as a resource for research on the immune response to SARS-CoV-2. The material from the prospective study consisted of cDNA or gDNA derived from T cells, B-cell-depleted T cells, or PBMCs. The samples were drawn from two sources: the first 160 participants of the ongoing ImmuneRACE study, and 1,254 subjects contributed by 6 global collaborators. Where HLA class I and class II types were available, the types were taken from metadata supplied by the sample provider, not from assay-based typing. Deeply sampled blood TCRbeta repertoires from subjects exposed to, actively infected with, or recovered from COVID-19 were included in the dataset. Nearly every sample came with metadata listing a de-identified subject ID, COVID-19 status, age in years and sex.

Findings and caveats that apply to the study as a whole: The quantity of clinical and demographic metadata differed by source and by participant and was supplied without curation.

Based on the germline V gene (reference sequence), the CDR1 and CDR2 sequences are SSHAT and FNYEAQ. From cysteine to phenylalanine, the CDR3 is 14 amino acids long. The only DNA kept is the CDR3, 42 bases in frame from the first base. Whole blood was collected in K2EDTA tubes by collaborating institutions according to the institutions' own protocols. For TCRbeta analysis, collaborators shipped samples in one of three forms: frozen whole blood, isolated PBMCs, or DNA extracted from either of those sample types. TCRbeta CDR3 regions were amplified from genomic DNA by means of the immunoSEQ Assay, a bias-controlled multiplex PCR. The original methods were these. The number of nucleated cells in each sample was estimated by amplification of reference gene primers within the assay. To quantify the absolute abundance of each unique TCRbeta CDR3 rearrangement, sequence reads were collapsed and filtered. For each sample, productive Simpson clonality was calculated by taking the square root of Simpson's diversity index across productive rearrangements. The clones in this table, taken by TCRdb from immuneACCESS, are in-frame only. Not every clone is retained; where verified, under half of the shortfall comes from an unresolved V gene, and the cause of the rest is unknown. V and J calls plus clone size are reproduced from that table; the DNA served to infer D and trimming. This sample is represented by roughly 260,000 clones; roughly 84% of them were singletons. The top ten hold roughly 3.1% of the sample.

The V gene is TRBV7-7 and the J gene is TRBJ2-5; possibly the D gene is TRBD2, per 5 matching bases. Sequenced sample: peripheral blood. This sequence originates from a young woman with acute or convalescent COVID-19. The sequenced DNA: TGTGCTAGCAGCTTAAGCGGCCTCCGAGAGACCCAGTACTTC. This codes for CASSLSGLRETQYF.